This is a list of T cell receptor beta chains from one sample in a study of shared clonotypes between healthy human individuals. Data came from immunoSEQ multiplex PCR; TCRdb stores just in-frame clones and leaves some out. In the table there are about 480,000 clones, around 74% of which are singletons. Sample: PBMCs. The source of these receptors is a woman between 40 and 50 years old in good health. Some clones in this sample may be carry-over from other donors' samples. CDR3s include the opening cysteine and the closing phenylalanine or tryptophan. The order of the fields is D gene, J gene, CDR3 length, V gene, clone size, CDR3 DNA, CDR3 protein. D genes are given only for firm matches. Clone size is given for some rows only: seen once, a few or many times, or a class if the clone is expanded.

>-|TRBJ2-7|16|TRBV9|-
TGTGCCAGCAGCGTAGGCGGGGTCAGTCCCCGCTACGAGCAGTACTTC
CASSVGGVSPRYEQYF
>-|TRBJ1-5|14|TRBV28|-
TGTGCCAGCAGTTTCAGTATGGGCAATCAGCCCCAGCATTTT
CASSFSMGNQPQHF
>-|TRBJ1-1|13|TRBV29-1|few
TGCAGCGTTGCGGGGAACAAGGACACTGAAGCTTTCTTT
CSVAGNKDTEAFF
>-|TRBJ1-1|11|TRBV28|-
TGTGCCAGCATACAGGGTAGGGAAGCTTTCTTT
CASIQGREAFF
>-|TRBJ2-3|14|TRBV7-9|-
TGTGCCAGCAGCCCCAGGGGGGAGGCAGATACGCAGTATTTT
CASSPRGEADTQYF
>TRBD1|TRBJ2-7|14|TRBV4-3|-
TGCGCCAGCAGCCCCGGGACAGGGGCCGACGAGCAGTACTTC
CASSPGTGADEQYF
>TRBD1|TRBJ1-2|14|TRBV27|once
TGTGCCAGCAGTTTAAAGGAGACAGGGTCTGGCTACACCTTC
CASSLKETGSGYTF
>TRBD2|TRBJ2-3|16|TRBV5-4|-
TGTGCCAGCAGCCCGGGTCTAGCGGGGGGGGGAGATACGCAGTATTTT
CASSPGLAGGGDTQYF
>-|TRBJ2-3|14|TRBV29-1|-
TGCAGCGTTGGTCTGTCAGGGTCGACAGATACGCAGTATTTT
CSVGLSGSTDTQYF
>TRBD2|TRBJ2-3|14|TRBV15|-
TGTGCCACCAGCAGAGCTAGCGGGGCAGATACGCAGTATTTT
CATSRASGADTQYF
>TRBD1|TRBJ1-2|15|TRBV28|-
TGTGCCAGCAGTTTCTCTGGGACAGGGCAGGGTGGCTACACCTTC
CASSFSGTGQGGYTF
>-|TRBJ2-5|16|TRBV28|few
TGTGCCAGCAGTAGATTGACAGTAACGGGCCAAGAGACCCAGTACTTC
CASSRLTVTGQETQYF
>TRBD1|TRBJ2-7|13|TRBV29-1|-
TGCAGCTGCACTACGACAGGGGCCTACGAGCAGTACTTC
CSCTTTGAYEQYF
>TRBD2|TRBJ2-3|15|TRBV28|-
TGTGCCAGCAGTTTATTTGCGGGAGAGGTAGATACGCAGTATTTT
CASSLFAGEVDTQYF
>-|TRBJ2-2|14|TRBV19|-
TGTGCCACCCAGAGGGGACTTTACACCGGGGAGCTGTTTTTT
CATQRGLYTGELFF
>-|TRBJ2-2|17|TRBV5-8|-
TGTGCCAGCAGCTTGTACGGGGGCCCACGAGCGACCGGGGAGCTGTTTTTT
CASSLYGGPRATGELFF
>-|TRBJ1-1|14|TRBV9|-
TGTGCCAGCAGCGTCAGGGATCTAACCTCTGAAGCTTTCTTT
CASSVRDLTSEAFF
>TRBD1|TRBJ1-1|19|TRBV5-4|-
TGTGCCAGCAGCTCCCCTCGATCAGGGGGCACAACGCCGAACACTGAAGCTTTCTTT
CASSSPRSGGTTPNTEAFF
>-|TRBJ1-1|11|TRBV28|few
TGTGCCAGCGTGTCCGGCACTGAAGCTTTCTTT
CASVSGTEAFF
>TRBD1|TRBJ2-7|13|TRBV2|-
TGTGCCAGCAGTAGGGACAGGGCTGCCGAGCAGTACTTC
CASSRDRAAEQYF
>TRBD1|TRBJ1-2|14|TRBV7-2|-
TGTGCCAGCAGCTCACAGGGGGCTAACTATGGCTACACCTTC
CASSSQGANYGYTF
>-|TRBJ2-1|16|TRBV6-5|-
TGTGCCAGCAGTTCCCTTGGACAAAGATCCTACAATGAGCAGTTCTTC
CASSSLGQRSYNEQFF
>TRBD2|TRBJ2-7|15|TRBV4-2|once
TGTGCCAGCAGCCAAGTACTAGCGGACTCCTACGAGCAGTACTTC
CASSQVLADSYEQYF
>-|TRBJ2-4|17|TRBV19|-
TGTGCCAGTAGTACTCTTTTGGGGGGTTTCGCCAAAAACATTCAGTACTTC
CASSTLLGGFAKNIQYF
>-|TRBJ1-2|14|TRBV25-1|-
TGTGCCAGCAGCACCGGGGGGAGGGCGCAAGGCTACACCTTC
CASSTGGRAQGYTF
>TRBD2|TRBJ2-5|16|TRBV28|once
TGTGCCAGCAGTTCTCCGGGACTAGGGGGTCAAGAGACCCAGTACTTC
CASSSPGLGGQETQYF
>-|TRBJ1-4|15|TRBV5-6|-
TGTGCCAGCAGCTTGTTTGGGAGGGGTAATGAAAAACTGTTTTTT
CASSLFGRGNEKLFF
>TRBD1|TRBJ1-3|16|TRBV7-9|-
TGTGCCAGCAGCTTAGCCCGGACAGGCTCTGGAAACACCATATATTTT
CASSLARTGSGNTIYF
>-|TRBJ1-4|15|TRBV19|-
TGTGCCAGTACCCCGACCCGCGGCAGGGGAGAAAAACTGTTTTTT
CASTPTRGRGEKLFF
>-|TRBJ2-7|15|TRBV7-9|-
TGTGCCAGCAGCTTAGGGACAAGGGGAAGATACGAGCAGTACTTC
CASSLGTRGRYEQYF
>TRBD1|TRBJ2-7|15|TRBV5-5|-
TGTGCCAGCAGCTTGCTACTACAGGGGGTCTACGAGCAGTACTTC
CASSLLLQGVYEQYF
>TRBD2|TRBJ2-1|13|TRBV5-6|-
TGTGCCAGCAGCTCCGAGCGGGGGAATGAGCAGTTCTTC
CASSSERGNEQFF
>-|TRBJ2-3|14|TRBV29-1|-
TGCAGCGTAGAACCGGGATATGGCACAGATACGCAGTATTTT
CSVEPGYGTDTQYF
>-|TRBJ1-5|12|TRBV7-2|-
TGTGCCAGCAGCTTAGCGGGGCAGCCCCAGCATTTT
CASSLAGQPQHF
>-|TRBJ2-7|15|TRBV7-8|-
TGTGCCAGCAGCTTGAGTCAGGGGCTTCCCTACGAGCAGTACTTC
CASSLSQGLPYEQYF
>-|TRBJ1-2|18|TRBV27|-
TGTGCCAGCAGTTCCCGACACATCCCGGTGAGGACTCATTATGGCTACACCTTC
CASSSRHIPVRTHYGYTF
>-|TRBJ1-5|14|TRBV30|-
TGTGCCTGGACTCCCAGGGCTAGCAATCAGCCCCAGCATTTT
CAWTPRASNQPQHF
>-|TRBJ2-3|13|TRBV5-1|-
TGCGCCAGCAGCAGCCAGGGCACAGATACGCAGTATTTT
CASSSQGTDTQYF
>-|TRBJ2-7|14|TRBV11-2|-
TGTGCCAGCAGCCCCCGGATAAGGGGCTACGAGCAGTACTTC
CASSPRIRGYEQYF
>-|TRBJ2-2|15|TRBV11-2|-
TGTGCCAGCAGCGTGGGGCAGGCGAACACCGGGGAGCTGTTTTTT
CASSVGQANTGELFF
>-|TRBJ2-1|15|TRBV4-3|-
TGCGCCAGCAGCCAGAAGACTAGCTCCTACAATGAGCAGTTCTTC
CASSQKTSSYNEQFF
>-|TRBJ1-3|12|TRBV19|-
TGTGCCAGTAGCCCCTCGGGAAACACCATATATTTT
CASSPSGNTIYF